This T cell receptor (beta chain) was recorded in a study of CD8 T cells in Susac syndrome. The CDR3 extends over 15 amino acids. Trimming stripped 0 bases from V and 4 bases from J, with 13 bases between. Germline V CDR1 and CDR2: LGHDT, YNNKEL (reference sequence). Random hexamers were used to reverse transcribe about 0.5 to 1 ug of RNA. TCRdb passed the immunoSEQ multiplex PCR reads through MiXCR, listing each CDR3 protein once. The table has 150,000 to 200,000 distinct CDR3 sequences, about 95% seen once. The sample taken for sequencing was CD4+ T cells from PBMCs. The TCR sequence derives from a human donor in good health. The chain has TRBV3-1 and TRBJ2-7; unclear D gene. CDR3 sequence: CASSQDVARKYEQYF. CDR3 in DNA: TGTGCCAGCAGCCAAGATGTCGCCAGAAAATACGAGCAGTACTTC.